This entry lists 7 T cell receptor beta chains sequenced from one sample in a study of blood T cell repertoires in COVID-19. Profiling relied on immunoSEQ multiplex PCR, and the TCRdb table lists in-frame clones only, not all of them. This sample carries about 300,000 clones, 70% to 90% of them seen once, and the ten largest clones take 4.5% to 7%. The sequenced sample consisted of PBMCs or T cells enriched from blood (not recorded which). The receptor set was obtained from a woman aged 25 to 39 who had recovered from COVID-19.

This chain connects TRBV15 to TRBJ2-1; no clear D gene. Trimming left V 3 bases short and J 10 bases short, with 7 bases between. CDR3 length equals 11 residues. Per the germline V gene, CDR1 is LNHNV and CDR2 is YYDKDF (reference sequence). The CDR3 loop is CATSRETEQFF. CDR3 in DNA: TGTGCCACCAGCAGGGAGACCGAGCAGTTCTTC. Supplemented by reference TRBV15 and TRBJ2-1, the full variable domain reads DAMVIQNPRYQVTQFGKPVTLSCSQTLNHNVMYWYQQKSSQAPKLLFHYYDKDFNNEADTPDNFQSRRPNTSFCFLDIRSPGLGDTAMYLCATSRETEQFFGPGTRLTVL.

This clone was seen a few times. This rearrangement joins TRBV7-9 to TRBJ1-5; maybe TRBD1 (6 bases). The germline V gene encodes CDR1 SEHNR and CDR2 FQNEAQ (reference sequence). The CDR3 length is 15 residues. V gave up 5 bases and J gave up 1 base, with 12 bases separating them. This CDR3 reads CASSLGQPSNQPQHF. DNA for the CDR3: TGTGCCAGCAGCCTAGGACAGCCCAGCAATCAGCCCCAGCATTTT.

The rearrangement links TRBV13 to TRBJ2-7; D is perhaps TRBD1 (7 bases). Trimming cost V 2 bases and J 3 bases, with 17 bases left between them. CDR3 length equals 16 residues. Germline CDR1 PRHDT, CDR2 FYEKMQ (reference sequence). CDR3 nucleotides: TGTGCCAGCAGCTTAAATGCGGGGACAGTTTTCTACGAGCAGTACTTC. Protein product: CASSLNAGTVFYEQYF.

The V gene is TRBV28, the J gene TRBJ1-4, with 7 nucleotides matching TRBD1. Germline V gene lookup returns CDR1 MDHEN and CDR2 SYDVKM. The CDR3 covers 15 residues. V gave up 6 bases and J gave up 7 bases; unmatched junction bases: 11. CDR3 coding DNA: TGTGCCAGCAGACCCGACAGGGTAGGAGTTGAAAAACTGTTTTTT. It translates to CASRPDRVGVEKLFF. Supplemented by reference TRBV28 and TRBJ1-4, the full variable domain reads DVKVTQSSRYLVKRTGEKVFLECVQDMDHENMFWYRQDPGLGLRLIYFSYDVKMKEKGDIPEGYSVSREKKERFSLILESASTNQTSMYLCASRPDRVGVEKLFFGSGTQLSVL.

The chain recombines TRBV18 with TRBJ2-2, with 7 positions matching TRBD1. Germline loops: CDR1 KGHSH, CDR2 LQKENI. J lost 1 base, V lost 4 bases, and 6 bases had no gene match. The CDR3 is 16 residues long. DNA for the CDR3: TGTGCCAGCTCACGCCGACAGGGTGGGAACACCGGGGAGCTGTTTTTT. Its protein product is CASSRRQGGNTGELFF.

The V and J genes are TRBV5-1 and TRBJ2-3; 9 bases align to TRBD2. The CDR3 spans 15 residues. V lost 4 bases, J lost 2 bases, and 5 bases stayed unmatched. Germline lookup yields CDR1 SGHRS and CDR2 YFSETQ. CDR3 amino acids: CASSELAGITDTQYF. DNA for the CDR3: TGCGCCAGCAGCGAGCTAGCGGGGATCACAGATACGCAGTATTTT.

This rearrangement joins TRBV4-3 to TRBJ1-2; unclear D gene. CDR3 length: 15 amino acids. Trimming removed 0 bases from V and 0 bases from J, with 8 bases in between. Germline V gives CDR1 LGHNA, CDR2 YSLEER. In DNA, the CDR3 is TGCGCCAGCAGCCAAGAGGCGCGGGCTAACTATGGCTACACCTTC. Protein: CASSQEARANYGYTF.